This TCR beta chain was documented in a study of blood T cell repertoires in COVID-19. Study-wide background: T cells, B-cell-depleted T cells, or PBMCs supplied cDNA or gDNA.

Source study methods: Quantification of nucleated cells was approximated via reference gene primer amplification. The assay was immunoSEQ multiplex PCR, and TCRdb's table has in-frame clones only and misses some. For V, J and clone size, that table is used; D and trimming come from the DNA. The sample lists 100,000 to 150,000 clones, 90% to 95% occurring once. Germline-derived CDR1 and CDR2 are MGHRA and YSYEKL. The CDR3 length is 16 residues. Trimming left V 2 bases short and J 3 bases short, with 13 bases between. The specimen was peripheral blood. This receptor was obtained from a man aged 45-65 years with COVID-19, enrolled during active disease. V gene TRBV4-1 combines with J gene TRBJ2-2; D is unresolved. The CDR3 here is CASSQSPTLDTGELFF. For the CDR3, the DNA is TGCGCCAGCAGCCAATCCCCTACTCTGGACACCGGGGAGCTGTTTTTT.